These T cell receptor beta chains were read from a single sample in a study of blood T cell repertoires in COVID-19. Clones were read by immunoSEQ multiplex PCR, and TCRdb kept only the in-frame ones, dropping some. The sample shows about 140,000 clones, about nine tenths of them seen only once. Sequences were obtained from peripheral blood. These receptors were obtained from a woman aged 45-59 years with acute or convalescent COVID-19. Each CDR3 is given with its conserved first and last residue. Each record gives: J gene, clone size, D gene, V gene, CDR3 DNA, CDR3 protein. The D gene is left open where the match is weak. Clone sizes are given selectively: once, few, many, or a class where the clone is expanded.

J: TRBJ2-3
size: -
D: TRBD2
V: TRBV10-1
DNA: TGCGCCAGCAGTGAGTCTCGTAGCGGGGGTAGCACAGATACGCAGTATTTT
CDR3: CASSESRSGGSTDTQYF

J: TRBJ1-1
size: -
D: TRBD1
V: TRBV7-9
DNA: TGTGCCAGCAGCTTAGGGCAGGGGGACACTGAAGCTTTCTTT
CDR3: CASSLGQGDTEAFF

J: TRBJ2-3
size: -
D: TRBD2
V: TRBV24-1
DNA: TGTGCCACCAGTGATTTCAGGGCTAGCGGGAGAGATACGCAGTATTTT
CDR3: CATSDFRASGRDTQYF

J: TRBJ2-7
size: -
D: TRBD2
V: TRBV6-1
DNA: TGTGCCAGCAGTGAAGGGTTGGGACTAGCGGGAGGCGGTGAGCAGTACTTC
CDR3: CASSEGLGLAGGGEQYF

J: TRBJ1-3
size: -
D: TRBD1
V: TRBV23-1
DNA: TGCGCCAGCAGTCAATCGCTGATGGACAGGGATGGAAACACCATATATTTT
CDR3: CASSQSLMDRDGNTIYF

J: TRBJ1-1
size: -
D: -
V: TRBV7-8
DNA: TGTGCCAGCAGCTTAAAGGGGACACGGAACACTGAAGCTTTCTTT
CDR3: CASSLKGTRNTEAFF

J: TRBJ2-1
size: once
D: -
V: TRBV11-2
DNA: TGTGCCAGCAGCTTAGACGGGGTCTCCTACAATGAGCAGTTCTTC
CDR3: CASSLDGVSYNEQFF

J: TRBJ1-2
size: -
D: TRBD1
V: TRBV20-1
DNA: TGCAGTGCTAGTCCCCCAGGGGGCGGCTATGGCTACACCTTC
CDR3: CSASPPGGGYGYTF

J: TRBJ2-7
size: once
D: TRBD2
V: TRBV27
DNA: TGTGCCAGCAGTTTACGAGCGGGAGGCGGGTACGAGCAGTACTTC
CDR3: CASSLRAGGGYEQYF

J: TRBJ1-3
size: -
D: -
V: TRBV7-2
DNA: TGTGCCAGCAGCTTAGGGGGGGTATACGGAAACACCATATATTTT
CDR3: CASSLGGVYGNTIYF

J: TRBJ2-7
size: -
D: -
V: TRBV5-6
DNA: TGTGCCAGCAGCTTCGTCGGTGTAGAGGGGCAGTACTTC
CDR3: CASSFVGVEGQYF

J: TRBJ1-2
size: -
D: TRBD1
V: TRBV5-4
DNA: TGTGCCAGCAGCTTGGACGGGACAGGGAACTATGGCTACACCTTC
CDR3: CASSLDGTGNYGYTF

J: TRBJ1-2
size: -
D: -
V: TRBV9
DNA: TGTGCCAGCAGCGTAGGGGATGTAGGGGATCGACATGGCTACACCTTC
CDR3: CASSVGDVGDRHGYTF

J: TRBJ2-1
size: -
D: -
V: TRBV12-5
DNA: TGTGCTAGTGGCCTCGTCAGGCTCTACAATGAGCAGTTCTTC
CDR3: CASGLVRLYNEQFF

J: TRBJ1-4
size: -
D: -
V: TRBV3-1/TRBV3-2
DNA: TGTGCCAGCAGCCCCTACCCAACTAATGAAAAACTGTTTTTT
CDR3: CASSPYPTNEKLFF

J: TRBJ2-3
size: -
D: -
V: TRBV19
DNA: TGTGCCAGTAGTATAGTCCCCCGGGGTAGCGGCACAGATACGCAGTATTTT
CDR3: CASSIVPRGSGTDTQYF

J: TRBJ1-2
size: -
D: -
V: TRBV11-2
DNA: TGTGCCAGCAGCTTGTACAGCCCCCGAGATGGCTACACCTTC
CDR3: CASSLYSPRDGYTF

J: TRBJ2-7
size: -
D: TRBD2
V: TRBV6-4
DNA: TGTGCCAGCAGGACCCCCCGGGGGGTCAGCTCCTACGAGCAGTACTTC
CDR3: CASRTPRGVSSYEQYF

J: TRBJ1-2
size: -
D: TRBD1
V: TRBV18
DNA: TGTGCCAGCTCACCGACAGGGGCCCAGGGAGGCTACACCTTC
CDR3: CASSPTGAQGGYTF

J: TRBJ2-5
size: few
D: TRBD2
V: TRBV10-1
DNA: TGCGCCAGCAGTGAGTCGAATAGCGGGGGGGCGGAGACCCAGTACTTC
CDR3: CASSESNSGGAETQYF

J: TRBJ1-1
size: -
D: TRBD1
V: TRBV5-5
DNA: TGTGCCAGCAGCCTGACAGGGGCGAACACTGAAGCTTTCTTT
CDR3: CASSLTGANTEAFF

J: TRBJ2-3
size: -
D: TRBD2
V: TRBV9
DNA: TGTGCCAGCAGCGTGGCTTCCGGGGGGTCCACAGATACGCAGTATTTT
CDR3: CASSVASGGSTDTQYF

J: TRBJ1-5
size: few
D: -
V: TRBV6-5
DNA: TGTGCCAGCAGCCGGGGGGATCAGCCCCAGCATTTT
CDR3: CASSRGDQPQHF

J: TRBJ2-7
size: -
D: -
V: TRBV30
DNA: TGTGCCTGGAGTCGACAGTCCTACGAGCAGTACTTC
CDR3: CAWSRQSYEQYF

J: TRBJ2-3
size: -
D: -
V: TRBV4-2
DNA: TGTGCCAGCAGCCAAGAGAGGGACTTCGCGAGTACGCAGTATTTT
CDR3: CASSQERDFASTQYF

J: TRBJ2-1
size: once
D: -
V: TRBV27
DNA: TGTGCCAGCCGATCCGGGACCTACAATGAGCAGTTCTTC
CDR3: CASRSGTYNEQFF

J: TRBJ1-2
size: -
D: -
V: TRBV9
DNA: TGTGCCAGCAGCGTAGCAGGGGCCTATGGCTACACCTTC
CDR3: CASSVAGAYGYTF

J: TRBJ2-7
size: once
D: -
V: TRBV18
DNA: TGTGCCAGCCCACCGGTCAGGGGCGAGCAGTACTTC
CDR3: CASPPVRGEQYF

J: TRBJ1-4
size: -
D: -
V: TRBV28
DNA: TGTGCCAGCAGCGGAGGAGTGGGAGGACTGTTTTTT
CDR3: CASSGGVGGLFF

J: TRBJ2-2
size: once
D: -
V: TRBV30
DNA: TGTGCCTGGAGTGTAGGGTCCAGGGCCGGGGAGCTGTTTTTT
CDR3: CAWSVGSRAGELFF

J: TRBJ1-5
size: -
D: -
V: TRBV6-1
DNA: TGTGCCAGCAGTGAATTAGGTTTAGGTTCGACAGTCTGGGATCAGCCCCAGCATTTT
CDR3: CASSELGLGSTVWDQPQHF

J: TRBJ1-1
size: -
D: -
V: TRBV5-1
DNA: TGCGCCAGCAGCGTTGACAGAAACACTGAAGCTTTCTTT
CDR3: CASSVDRNTEAFF

J: TRBJ2-7
size: -
D: TRBD2
V: TRBV5-4
DNA: TGTGCCAGCAGCTCCGGACTAGCGGGCGTCTACGAGCAGTACTTC
CDR3: CASSSGLAGVYEQYF

J: TRBJ1-2
size: -
D: -
V: TRBV6-5
DNA: TGTGCCAGCCGCGAATCCCCTCCTTATAACTATGGCTACACCTTC
CDR3: CASRESPPYNYGYTF

J: TRBJ2-2
size: few
D: -
V: TRBV2
DNA: TGTGCCAGCAGTGAGATAGGAGGGATATCCGGGGAGCTGTTTTTT
CDR3: CASSEIGGISGELFF

J: TRBJ1-2
size: -
D: -
V: TRBV7-3
DNA: TGTGCCAGCAGCGACCGGACCGGGACACACTATGGCTACACCTTC
CDR3: CASSDRTGTHYGYTF

J: TRBJ2-5
size: -
D: TRBD2
V: TRBV19
DNA: TGTGCCAGTAACCGTCGGGAGGGGGGAGAGACCCAGTACTTC
CDR3: CASNRREGGETQYF

J: TRBJ2-3
size: once
D: -
V: TRBV20-1
DNA: TGCAGTGCTCTAACAGATACGCAGTATTTT
CDR3: CSALTDTQYF

J: TRBJ2-1
size: once
D: -
V: TRBV2
DNA: TGTGCCAGCAGTGAATGGGAGGCGGGACCTGCCTACAATGAGCAGTTCTTC
CDR3: CASSEWEAGPAYNEQFF

J: TRBJ1-1
size: -
D: -
V: TRBV5-4
DNA: TGTGCCAGCAGCTTGGTTCGGGGAGTAAGTTACACTGAAGCTTTCTTT
CDR3: CASSLVRGVSYTEAFF

J: TRBJ2-1
size: -
D: -
V: TRBV7-3
DNA: TGTGCCAGCAGCTTGGGGGCACCCAGCTCCTACAATGAGCAGTTCTTC
CDR3: CASSLGAPSSYNEQFF

J: TRBJ1-1
size: -
D: TRBD1
V: TRBV15
DNA: TGTGCCACCAGCAGCCCCGGGACAGGGGCAAAGGGAGCTTTCTTT
CDR3: CATSSPGTGAKGAFF

J: TRBJ1-2
size: -
D: TRBD1
V: TRBV2
DNA: TGTGCCAGCAGTGAAGGGGGACAGCTCACTAACTATGGCTACACCTTC
CDR3: CASSEGGQLTNYGYTF

J: TRBJ1-1
size: -
D: TRBD1
V: TRBV9
DNA: TGTGCCAGCAGCGTAGAGGGGGCGCAATCTTGGACTGAAGCTTTCTTT
CDR3: CASSVEGAQSWTEAFF

J: TRBJ1-1
size: -
D: TRBD1
V: TRBV30
DNA: TGTGCCTGGAGTACCGGGACAGCTGTTGAAGCTTTCTTT
CDR3: CAWSTGTAVEAFF

J: TRBJ1-3
size: -
D: -
V: TRBV7-2
DNA: TGTGCCAGCAGCCAGACAGGCCTGGACACCATATATTTT
CDR3: CASSQTGLDTIYF

J: TRBJ2-7
size: -
D: -
V: TRBV18
DNA: TGTGCCAGCTCACCACCGGTCGAAGGAGTGCAGTACTTC
CDR3: CASSPPVEGVQYF

J: TRBJ1-6
size: -
D: -
V: TRBV19
DNA: TGTGCCAGTATTGACAGATATAATTCACCCCTCCACTTT
CDR3: CASIDRYNSPLHF

J: TRBJ2-1
size: -
D: -
V: TRBV30
DNA: TGTGCCTGGCCACTAAGGGGGCAGTTCTTC
CDR3: CAWPLRGQFF

J: TRBJ2-7
size: few
D: -
V: TRBV19
DNA: TGTGCCAGTAGTTTGGACAGTTCCTACGAGCAGTACTTC
CDR3: CASSLDSSYEQYF

J: TRBJ1-1
size: -
D: TRBD1
V: TRBV19
DNA: TGTGCCAGTAGTCCAAGCGCGGACAGGGGGCCAACTGAAGCTTTCTTT
CDR3: CASSPSADRGPTEAFF

J: TRBJ1-5
size: -
D: TRBD1
V: TRBV5-8
DNA: TGTGCCAGCAGCTTTTTCACTGGGACAGCGAACAATCAGCCCCAGCATTTT
CDR3: CASSFFTGTANNQPQHF